One sample yielded the 16 T cell receptor beta chains listed below, sequenced in a study of T cell responses to AZD1222 COVID-19 vaccine. Sequencing was performed with immunoSEQ multiplex PCR; in TCRdb, only in-frame clones are kept and a portion is missing. This sample has around 100,000 clones, with 70% to 90% found just once. Material: peripheral blood, obtained 28 days after the second AZD1222 dose. Source of these receptors: an adult who received the AZD1222 COVID-19 vaccine.

The chain couples TRBV25-1 to TRBJ2-7; TRBD1 matches 10 bases. The CDR3 runs to 14 residues. From germline, CDR1 is MGHDK and CDR2 SYGVNS. The ends lost 9 bases at V and 4 bases at J; junction bases unmatched: 9. DNA of the CDR3: TGTGCCAGTAACCGGGGACAGGGGTCTTACGAGCAGTACTTC. It is translated as CASNRGQGSYEQYF.

The chain links TRBV19 to TRBJ1-2; 9 bases are a match to TRBD1. Trimming at V came to 0 bases and at J to 8 bases, leaving 7 bases not matched to a gene. Germline V gene sequence: CDR1 LNHDA, CDR2 SQIVND (reference sequence). This CDR3 spans 15 amino acids. The CDR3 loop reads CASSIDSGQGNGYTF. The CDR3 nucleotides read TGTGCCAGTAGTATAGACTCGGGACAGGGAAACGGCTACACCTTC.

V usage is TRBV7-2 and J usage is TRBJ2-5, with D possibly TRBD2 on 7 matching bases. The germline gives CDR1 SGHTA, CDR2 FQGNSA. The length of the CDR3 is 14 residues. With 1 base removed from V and 6 bases from J, the gap between germline ends came to 12 bases. The CDR3 DNA reads as TGTGCCAGCAGCTTAGACGGGGGGCAAAAGACCCAGTACTTC. Translated: CASSLDGGQKTQYF.

The CDR3 reads CASSLTSLNEQFF. CDR3 coding DNA: TGTGCCAGCAGCTTAACGTCTCTAAATGAGCAGTTCTTC. This chain joins TRBV7-3 and TRBJ2-1; D is undetermined. This CDR3 spans 13 amino acids. V lost 0 bases, J lost 7 bases, and 7 bases lay in between. CDR1 and CDR2 (germline): SGHTA, FQGTGA.

This chain connects TRBV5-1 to TRBJ1-1; D call uncertain. Trimming shortened V by 3 bases and J by 0 bases, and 9 bases separated the two germline ends. CDR1 and CDR2 from the germline V gene are SGHRS and YFSETQ. This CDR3 contains 14 residues. The CDR3 DNA reads as TGCGCCAGCAGCTCGCGGACTGTGAACACTGAAGCTTTCTTT. Its protein is CASSSRTVNTEAFF. Combining the CDR3 with reference TRBV5-1 and TRBJ1-1 gives the whole variable domain KAGVTQTPRYLIKTRGQQVTLSCSPISGHRSVSWYQQTPGQGLQFLFEYFSETQRNKGNFPGRFSGRQFSNSRSEMNVSTLELGDSALYLCASSSRTVNTEAFFGQGTRLTVV.

The chain couples TRBV21-1 to TRBJ2-7; the listed D gene, TRBD2, was not tested against the DNA. TRBV21-1 corresponds to a pseudogene. The CDR3 spans 21 residues. The CDR3: CASRNGLAGPFSAWASYEQYF. In nucleotides, the CDR3 is TGTGCCAGCAGAAACGGACTAGCGGGGCCCTTTAGCGCTTGGGCTTCCTACGAGCAGTACTTC.

This clone was seen only a few times. The V call is TRBV7-8, the J call TRBJ1-1; TRBD1 matches at 8 bases. The CDR3 extends over 14 amino acids. Germline assignment: CDR1 SGHVS and CDR2 FQNEAQ. After removal of 5 bases from V and 6 bases from J, the junction contained 8 bases not matched to a gene. The CDR3 sequence is CASSLTGGPAEAFF. In nucleotides, the CDR3 is TGTGCCAGCAGCCTAACAGGGGGACCGGCTGAAGCTTTCTTT.

This sequence joins TRBV7-3 and TRBJ2-7, with TRBD2 as a possible D gene (6 bases). V was trimmed by 3 bases and J by 5 bases, leaving 17 bases between them. The CDR3 covers 15 residues. Germline V gene lookup returns CDR1 SGHTA and CDR2 FQGTGA. CDR3 loop: CASSLGPTAGNEQYF. The CDR3 nucleotides are TGTGCCAGCAGCTTGGGCCCTACCGCGGGGAACGAGCAGTACTTC.

This clone showed up just once. The chain carries TRBV20-1 and TRBJ1-2, with 9 bases lining up with TRBD1. The CDR3 loop spans 11 amino acids. Germline CDR1 is DFQATT and CDR2 is SNEGSKA (reference sequence). With V trimmed by 7 bases and J by 4 bases, 1 base remained unmatched. The CDR3, as DNA: TGCAGTGTACAGGGGGCCTATGGCTACACCTTC. It codes for CSVQGAYGYTF.

This clone was counted only a few times. The gene calls are TRBV11-2 and TRBJ1-2; 10 positions match TRBD1. The germline gives CDR1 SGHAT, CDR2 FQNNGV. V lost 5 bases and J lost 8; bases outside the gene matches: 8. The CDR3 covers 14 residues. CDR3 in DNA: TGTGCCAGCAGCCCGAGACAGGGGGCGAGGGGCTACACCTTC. Translated, it gives CASSPRQGARGYTF. Together with reference TRBV11-2 and TRBJ1-2, the CDR3 gives the full variable domain: EAGVAQSPRYKIIEKRQSVAFWCNPISGHATLYWYQQILGQGPKLLIQFQNNGVVDDSQLPKDRFSAERLKGVDSTLKIQPAKLEDSAVYLCASSPRQGARGYTFGSGTRLTVV.

The chain couples TRBV5-1 to TRBJ2-1; unclear D gene. This CDR3 comprises 14 residues. Germline V gives CDR1 SGHRS, CDR2 YFSETQ. The V gene lost 1 base and the J gene lost 3 bases, with 8 bases spanning the gap. In DNA form, the CDR3 reads TGCGCCAGCAGCTTGCCTACTGGCTACAATGAGCAGTTCTTC. It is translated as CASSLPTGYNEQFF.

The chain combines TRBV28 with TRBJ2-1; TRBD1 is a possible D gene (5 bases). Germline-derived CDR1 and CDR2 are MDHEN and SYDVKM. V was clipped by 6 bases and J by 1 base, with 16 bases between them. The CDR3 length is 16 residues. This chain's CDR3 is CASSPPRQTSYNEQFF. In DNA form, the CDR3 reads TGTGCCAGCAGCCCCCCCCGACAGACTTCCTACAATGAGCAGTTCTTC. The whole variable domain, filled in from reference TRBV28 and TRBJ2-1, reads DVKVTQSSRYLVKRTGEKVFLECVQDMDHENMFWYRQDPGLGLRLIYFSYDVKMKEKGDIPEGYSVSREKKERFSLILESASTNQTSMYLCASSPPRQTSYNEQFFGPGTRLTVL.

This sequence joins TRBV7-9 and TRBJ1-5; 7 bases match TRBD1. This CDR3 is built from 15 residues. Germline CDR1 reads SEHNR; CDR2 reads FQNEAQ (reference sequence). V gave up 5 bases and J gave up 7 bases; unmatched junction bases: 11. The CDR3 spells CASSIGTAFGQPQHF. CDR3 nucleotides: TGTGCCAGCAGCATCGGGACAGCTTTTGGACAGCCCCAGCATTTT.

This chain joins TRBV27 and TRBJ2-2; 12 bases are a match to TRBD1. Germline V gene sequence: CDR1 MNHEY, CDR2 SMNVEV (reference sequence). Trimming at V came to 6 bases and at J to 2 bases, leaving 13 bases not matched to a gene. There are 19 residues in the CDR3. CDR3 in DNA: TGTGCCAGCAGCCTTATACGGGACAGGGGGCTAACTAACACCGGGGAGCTGTTTTTT. This gives the protein CASSLIRDRGLTNTGELFF.

The chain employs TRBV9 and TRBJ1-1, with TRBD1 as a possible D gene (5 bases). CDR3 size: 13 residues. CDR1 and CDR2 from the germline V gene are SGDLS and YYNGEE. With 2 bases removed from V and 1 base from J, the gap between germline ends came to 6 bases. The CDR3, as DNA: TGTGCCAGCAGCGTCGGGACGAACACTGAAGCTTTCTTT. This sequence encodes CASSVGTNTEAFF.

This chain links TRBV2 with TRBJ1-5; D gene uncertain. Trimming took 6 bases from V and 2 from J, leaving 8 bases between them. CDR1 SNHLY and CDR2 FYNNEI come from the germline V gene. This CDR3 comprises 13 residues. CDR3 sequence (DNA): TGTGCCAGCAGACAAACGGGCAATCAGCCCCAGCATTTT. It encodes CASRQTGNQPQHF.